This T cell receptor beta chain is from a study of T cells in Graves' hyperthyroidism and ophthalmopathy. Among ophthalmopathy patients, the Clinical Activity Score reached at least 3, the NOSPECS grade reached at least 4, and duration remained under 3 months. This clonotype was seen only a few times. TCR beta CDR3 regions were amplified from RNA transcripts. TCR CDR3 regions were first amplified by RT-PCR with HTBI primers. TCRdb recomputed calls from the multiplex PCR reads with MiXCR, one row per CDR3 protein. This table holds 390,000 or so distinct CDR3 sequences, 14% to 15% found once. Trimming took off 3 bases at V and 1 base at J, with 6 bases between the two ends. This CDR3 is built from 14 residues. Per germline, CDR1 LNHDA and CDR2 SQIVND (reference sequence).

The source of this sequence is a man aged 18 to 29 with Graves' ophthalmopathy. Sequencing input: blood. The rearrangement joins TRBV19 to TRBJ1-4; D not certain. The CDR3 nucleotides are TGTGCCAGTAGTATGACGGTAACTAATGAAAAACTGTTTTTT. Translated: CASSMTVTNEKLFF.